Below are 14 T cell receptor beta chains sequenced from a single sample in a study of cytomegalovirus exposure and HLA in healthy donors. 60 Vbeta and 13 Jbeta primers were used in PCR. Some clones are missing from TCRdb's copy, which holds only in-frame ones; the method was immunoSEQ multiplex PCR. The table includes about 180,000 clones, 82% detected once. The sample was PBMCs. The receptors originated from a man aged 35 to 55 in good health and CMV-seronegative.

The chain combines TRBV18 with TRBJ2-7, with TRBD2 identical over 9 bases. The junction had 3 bases not matched to a gene; V was cut back by 3 bases and J by 0 bases. The CDR3 is 15 amino acids. Germline CDR1 reads KGHSH; CDR2 reads LQKENI. The CDR3 here is CASSPTSGASYEQYF. For the CDR3, the DNA is TGTGCCAGCTCACCGACTAGCGGAGCCTCCTACGAGCAGTACTTC.

This chain joins TRBV5-1 and TRBJ2-7, with a weak D call TRBD1 (6 bases). V was clipped by 0 bases and J by 3 bases, with 10 bases between them. The CDR3 has 14 amino acids. Germline V gene lookup returns CDR1 SGHRS and CDR2 YFSETQ. CDR3 coding DNA: TGCGCCAGCAGCTTGGCGGGACAAGGCTACGAGCAGTACTTC. Translated, it gives CASSLAGQGYEQYF. The complete variable domain, with remaining parts taken from reference TRBV5-1 and TRBJ2-7, reads KAGVTQTPRYLIKTRGQQVTLSCSPISGHRSVSWYQQTPGQGLQFLFEYFSETQRNKGNFPGRFSGRQFSNSRSEMNVSTLELGDSALYLCASSLAGQGYEQYFGPGTRLTVT.

The chain combines TRBV7-9 with TRBJ1-4; 7 bases match TRBD1. V was pared by 5 bases and J by 4 bases, with 13 bases of the junction left unmatched. The CDR3 spans 17 residues. CDR1 and CDR2 (germline): SEHNR, FQNEAQ (reference sequence). DNA for the CDR3: TGTGCCAGCAGCCACGGGGGACGGACAGGCAATAATGAAAAACTGTTTTTT. Residues: CASSHGGRTGNNEKLFF.

This chain uses TRBV21-1 with TRBJ1-1. TRBV21-1 is shown as a pseudogene. The CDR3 has 15 residues. In DNA form, the CDR3 reads TGTGCCAGCAGCAAAGTGACCGAGGGGAACACTGAAGCTTTCTTT. Protein sequence: CASSKVTEGNTEAFF.

This clone was observed a single time. This chain uses TRBV7-6 with TRBJ2-5, with D possibly being TRBD1 (6 bases). Trimming took off 1 base at V and 5 bases at J, with 11 bases between the two ends. The CDR3 has 14 residues. Germline CDR1 and CDR2: SGHVS and FNYEAQ. CDR3 sequence (DNA): TGTGCCAGCAGCTTAGACAGGGCCCAGGAGACCCAGTACTTC. Residues: CASSLDRAQETQYF.

The chain recombines TRBV6-4 with TRBJ2-3; 16 nucleotides agree with TRBD2. Germline-derived CDR1 and CDR2 are MRHNA and SNTAGT. CDR3 length equals 16 residues. Trimming took 3 bases from V and 4 from J; bases not matched to a gene: 1. The CDR3 DNA is TGTGCCAGCAGTGATGGGACTAGCGGGGGGGCAGATACGCAGTATTTT. It specifies CASSDGTSGGADTQYF.

J is TRBJ1-2 and V is TRBV2; D is possibly TRBD1 (6 bases). The CDR3 contains 14 residues. Between the trimmed V and J ends, which lost 7 bases and 0 bases, there was a span of 12 bases. CDR1 and CDR2 from the germline V gene are SNHLY and FYNNEI. The CDR3 DNA reads TGTGCCAGCAAGAAGGGGGAGTCTAACTATGGCTACACCTTC. Its protein product is CASKKGESNYGYTF.

CDR3 in amino acids: CASSYPNRDSNYGYTF. The CDR3, as DNA: TGTGCCAGCAGTTACCCCAATCGGGACAGCAACTATGGCTACACCTTC. V is TRBV6-6 and J is TRBJ1-2, with 7 bases that match TRBD1. With V trimmed by 2 bases and J by 2 bases, 8 bases remained unmatched. The CDR3 consists of 16 residues. Germline loops: CDR1 MNHNY, CDR2 SVGAGI (reference sequence).

The CDR3 loop reads CASTIERGPGETQYF. The CDR3 DNA is TGTGCCAGTACGATAGAGCGGGGACCGGGTGAGACCCAGTACTTC. The V call is TRBV2, the J call TRBJ2-5, with 7 bases aligning to TRBD2. The CDR3 covers 15 residues. Germline assignment: CDR1 SNHLY and CDR2 FYNNEI. V shed 9 bases, J shed 5 bases, and the junction held 15 bases outside the gene matches.

The chain employs TRBV9 and TRBJ1-2; unclear D gene. Trimming cost V 7 bases and J 2 bases, with 15 bases left between them. This CDR3 comprises 14 residues. Germline CDR1 is SGDLS and CDR2 is YYNGEE. As DNA, the CDR3 is TGTGCCAGCGGAGCATTCCCTCTCAACTATGGCTACACCTTC. Its translation is CASGAFPLNYGYTF.

J is TRBJ1-2 and V is TRBV19; D is perhaps TRBD1 (6 bases). This CDR3 spans 14 amino acids. Germline CDR1 is LNHDA and CDR2 is SQIVND (reference sequence). V was trimmed by 0 bases and J by 8 bases, leaving 13 bases between them. In DNA, the CDR3 is TGTGCCAGTAGTATAGATCAGGGGCTAAGAGGCTACACCTTC. Residues: CASSIDQGLRGYTF. Looking up the rest from reference TRBV19 and TRBJ1-2 gives the full variable domain: DGGITQSPKYLFRKEGQNVTLSCEQNLNHDAMYWYRQDPGQGLRLIYYSQIVNDFQKGDIAEGYSVSREKKESFPLTVTSAQKNPTAFYLCASSIDQGLRGYTFGSGTRLTVV.

The chain links TRBV11-2 to TRBJ2-3, with 10 positions matching TRBD2. Per the germline V gene, CDR1 is SGHAT and CDR2 is FQNNGV. The CDR3 contains 13 residues. V lost 5 bases and J lost 10; bases outside the gene matches: 6. In DNA form, the CDR3 reads TGTGCCAGCAGCACTAGCGGGGATCGTTCGCAGTATTTT. This codes for CASSTSGDRSQYF. Together with reference TRBV11-2 and TRBJ2-3, the CDR3 gives the full variable domain: EAGVAQSPRYKIIEKRQSVAFWCNPISGHATLYWYQQILGQGPKLLIQFQNNGVVDDSQLPKDRFSAERLKGVDSTLKIQPAKLEDSAVYLCASSTSGDRSQYFGPGTRLTVL.

The chain has TRBV7-3 and TRBJ2-4; tentative D call: TRBD2 (6 bases). The CDR3 covers 16 residues. V shed 4 bases and J shed 0 bases, with 13 bases lying between them. The germline CDR1 and CDR2 sequences are SGHTA and FQGTGA. The CDR3 protein is CASSSQGGIAKNIQYF. The CDR3 DNA sequence: TGTGCCAGCAGCTCCCAGGGAGGTATAGCCAAAAACATTCAGTACTTC.

The chain employs TRBV14 and TRBJ1-5; possibly TRBD1 for D (5 bases). The CDR3 covers 13 residues. The germline V and J ends were trimmed by 1 base and 6 bases, with 7 bases remaining between them. Germline V gene lookup returns CDR1 SGHDN and CDR2 FVKESK. The CDR3 region is CASSQVQGQPQHF. The DNA for the CDR3 is TGTGCCAGCAGCCAAGTCCAGGGTCAGCCCCAGCATTTT.